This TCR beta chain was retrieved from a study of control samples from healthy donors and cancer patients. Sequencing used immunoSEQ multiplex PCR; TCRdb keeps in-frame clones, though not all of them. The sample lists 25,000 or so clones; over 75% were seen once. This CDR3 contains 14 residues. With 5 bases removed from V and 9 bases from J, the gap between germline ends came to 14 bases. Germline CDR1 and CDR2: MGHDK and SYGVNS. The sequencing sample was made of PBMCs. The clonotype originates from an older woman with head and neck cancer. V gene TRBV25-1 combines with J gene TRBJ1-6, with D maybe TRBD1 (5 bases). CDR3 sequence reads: CASSFGTGTSPLHF. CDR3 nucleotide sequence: TGTGCCAGCAGTTTTGGGACCGGAACTTCACCCCTCCACTTT.